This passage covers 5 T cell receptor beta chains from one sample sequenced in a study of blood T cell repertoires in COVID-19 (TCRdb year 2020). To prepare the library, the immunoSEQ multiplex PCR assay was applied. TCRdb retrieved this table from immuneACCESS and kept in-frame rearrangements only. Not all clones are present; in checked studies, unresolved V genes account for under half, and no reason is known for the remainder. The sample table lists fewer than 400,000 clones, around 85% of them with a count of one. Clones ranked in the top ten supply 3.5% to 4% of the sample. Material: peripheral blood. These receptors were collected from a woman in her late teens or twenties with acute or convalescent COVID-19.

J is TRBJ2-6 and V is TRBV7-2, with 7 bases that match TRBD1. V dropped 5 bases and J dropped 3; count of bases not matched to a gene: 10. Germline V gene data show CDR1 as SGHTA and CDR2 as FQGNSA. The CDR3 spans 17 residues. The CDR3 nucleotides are TGTGCCAGCAGCCCGACAGGGTTCCAAGATGGGGCCAACGTCCTGACTTTC. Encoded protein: CASSPTGFQDGANVLTF.

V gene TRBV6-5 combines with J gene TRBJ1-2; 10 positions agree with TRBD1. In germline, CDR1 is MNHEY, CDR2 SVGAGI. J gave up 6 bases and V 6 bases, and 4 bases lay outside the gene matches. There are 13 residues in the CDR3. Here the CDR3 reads CASRLGTGDGYTF. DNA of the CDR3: TGTGCCAGCAGACTAGGGACAGGGGATGGCTACACCTTC.

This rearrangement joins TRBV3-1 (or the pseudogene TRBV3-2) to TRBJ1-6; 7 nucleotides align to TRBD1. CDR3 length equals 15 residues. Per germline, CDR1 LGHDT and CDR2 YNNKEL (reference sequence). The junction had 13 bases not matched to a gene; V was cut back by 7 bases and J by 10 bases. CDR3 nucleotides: TGTGCCAGCACCTCCGGGAGGGGGCTGGGATCACCCCTCCACTTT. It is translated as CASTSGRGLGSPLHF.

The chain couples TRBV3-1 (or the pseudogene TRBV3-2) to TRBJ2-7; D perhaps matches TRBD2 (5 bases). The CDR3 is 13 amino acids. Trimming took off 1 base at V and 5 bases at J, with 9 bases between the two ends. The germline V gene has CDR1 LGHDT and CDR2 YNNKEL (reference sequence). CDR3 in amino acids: CASSQVDGNEQYF. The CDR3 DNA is TGTGCCAGCAGCCAAGTAGACGGGAACGAGCAGTACTTC.

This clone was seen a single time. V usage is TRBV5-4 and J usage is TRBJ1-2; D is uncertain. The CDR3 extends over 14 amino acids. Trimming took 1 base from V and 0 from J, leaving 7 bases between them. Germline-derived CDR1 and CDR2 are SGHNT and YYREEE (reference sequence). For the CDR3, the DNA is TGTGCCAGCAGCTTGACACAATCTAACTATGGCTACACCTTC. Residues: CASSLTQSNYGYTF.